The present TCR beta chain was sequenced within a study of shared clonotypes between healthy human individuals. Study-wide results and caveats: Clonotype sharing among the donors was expected to vary with sequencing depth.

The CDR3 has 21 residues. Germline V gene lookup returns CDR1 MNHEY and CDR2 SMNVEV (reference sequence). With 6 bases clipped from V and 0 bases from J, the junction kept 25 bases outside the gene matches. The method was immunoSEQ multiplex PCR; TCRdb's version includes in-frame clones alone and lacks a portion of them. The table lists 2 million to 2.5 million clones, around 95% of them singletons. As to this clone: What it binds is unknown.

Sample: naive CD4+ T cells sorted from blood. Subset specified: CD45RA+ positively selected. This chain links TRBV27 with TRBJ1-2, with TRBD1 matching 7 bases. The sequence was collected from a man aged 18 to 29 in good health. Here the CDR3 reads CASRPTRYRGGGLGANYGYTF. The CDR3 DNA is TGTGCCAGCAGGCCAACCCGGTACAGGGGAGGAGGACTCGGCGCTAACTATGGCTACACCTTC.